Each of the 30 T cell receptor beta chains below was sequenced from the same sample in a study of T-cell memory formation after mild COVID-19 (dated by TCRdb to the early 2020s). The method was 5' RACE. Sequenced on an Illumina NovaSeq 6000. TCRdb reprocessed the public reads (quality trimming at Q25 with fastp, clone calling with MiXCR) and kept in-frame beta chains. CDR3 protein sequences are deduplicated, and each keeps its most common genes and DNA. In this sample the table shows under 250,000 distinct CDR3 sequences, approximately 15% of which occur a single time. The top ten constitute approximately 2.1% of the sample. The sequencing sample was made of PBMCs or a T cell subset sorted from them (not recorded which). All receptors derive from an adult woman who had mild COVID-19 (a few samples of this study predate the infection). The sample titles of this study are shuffled in the database, so cell type and time point are left out; the donor was told from shared clones.

This clonotype has only a few counts. The chain recombines TRBV12-3 or TRBV12-4 with TRBJ2-2, with a possible D match to TRBD1 (6 bases). This CDR3 region has 17 residues. The V end was cut by 3 bases, the J end by 3 bases, with 17 bases between. The CDR3 reads CASSFQETGDYTGELFF. Here the CDR3 DNA reads TGTGCCAGCAGTTTCCAGGAGACAGGAGACTACACCGGGGAGCTGTTTTTT.

The rearrangement uses TRBV7-9 and TRBJ2-1; 12 bases align to TRBD2. The length of the CDR3 is 15 residues. CDR1 and CDR2 from the germline V gene are SEHNR and FQNEAQ (reference sequence). The V segment lost 4 bases and the J segment 4 bases; nucleotides outside the gene matches: 2. The CDR3: CASSSTSGGYNEQFF. CDR3 DNA: TGTGCCAGCAGCTCGACTAGCGGGGGTTACAATGAGCAGTTCTTC.

The DNA of the CDR3 is TGTGCCAGCAGCTTCCTCTCGGGGGCCAATGAGCAGTTCTTC. Translated, it gives CASSFLSGANEQFF. The rearrangement links TRBV7-8 to TRBJ2-1; D is perhaps TRBD1 or TRBD2 (6 bases each). Deletions cut 3 bases from V and 6 bases from J, with 12 bases between. Germline V gene sequence: CDR1 SGHVS, CDR2 FQNEAQ. The CDR3 loop spans 14 amino acids.

The chain couples TRBV29-1 to TRBJ2-3; TRBD2 aligns across 8 bases. Trimming cost V 8 bases and J 0 bases; bases outside gene matches: 19. This CDR3 is 18 amino acids long. Per the germline V gene, CDR1 is SQVTM and CDR2 is ANQGSEA. The CDR3 nucleotides read TGCAGCCCCCCACGGGAGCGGGGGCCGGAGTCTAGCACAGATACGCAGTATTTT. Its protein is CSPPRERGPESSTDTQYF.

This rearrangement joins TRBV19 to TRBJ1-2, with D perhaps matching TRBD1 (5 bases). Trimming cost V 6 bases and J 8 bases, with 22 bases left between them. Germline V gene lookup returns CDR1 LNHDA and CDR2 SQIVND (reference sequence). This CDR3 has 15 amino acids. The CDR3 coding sequence is TGTGCCAGTAGCCTCGAAGGGGCGAGCAACAGCGGCTACACCTTC. This sequence encodes CASSLEGASNSGYTF.

The V gene is TRBV29-1, the J gene TRBJ1-2, with D possibly being TRBD1 (6 bases). This CDR3 contains 19 residues. Trimming left V 5 bases short and J 0 bases short, with 28 bases between. The V gene's germline CDR1 is SQVTM and CDR2 ANQGSEA. As DNA, the CDR3 is TGCAGCGTTTCTCCATACCAGGGGACTGGTCGGGGGGCTAACTATGGCTACACCTTC. Protein product: CSVSPYQGTGRGANYGYTF.

This clonotype turned up a few times. The genes are TRBV6-1 and TRBJ1-5; 8 nucleotides align to TRBD1. The length of the CDR3 is 15 residues. V was clipped by 10 bases and J by 1 base; unmatched bases: 9. Germline CDR1 MNHNS, CDR2 SASEGT. CDR3 sequence reads: CATKGNRGSNQPQHF. Written as DNA, the CDR3 is TGTGCCACCAAAGGTAACAGGGGGAGCAATCAGCCCCAGCATTTT.

The chain couples TRBV27 to TRBJ1-6, with D perhaps TRBD1 (6 bases). This CDR3 spans 13 amino acids. Germline lookup yields CDR1 MNHEY and CDR2 SMNVEV (reference sequence). V was clipped by 4 bases and J by 10 bases, with 11 bases between them. The CDR3, as DNA: TGTGCCAGCAGTTGGGGGGCAGGGTCACCCCTCCACTTT. It yields the protein CASSWGAGSPLHF.

This clonotype was found a few times. V usage is TRBV23-1 and J usage is TRBJ2-7; D might be TRBD1 (5 bases). TRBV23-1 falls under the ORF class, with uncertain function. Trimming cost V 8 bases and J 2 bases, with 16 bases left between them. The CDR3 contains 14 residues. The CDR3 DNA reads as TGCGCCAGCGAGCAGGGCACGACGCCCTACGAGCAGTACTTC. Translated: CASEQGTTPYEQYF.

The rearrangement joins TRBV24-1 to TRBJ1-1; D is ambiguous. The germline gives CDR1 KGHDR, CDR2 SFDVKD. Trimming took off 2 bases at V and 11 bases at J, with 14 bases between the two ends. CDR3 length: 13 residues. The CDR3 loop reads CATSDSGGLGAFF. In DNA, the CDR3 is TGTGCCACCAGTGATTCGGGAGGGTTAGGCGCTTTCTTT.

The CDR3 is CATSWGLAGSSGELFF. CDR3 nucleotide sequence: TGTGCCACCAGCTGGGGGCTAGCGGGGTCATCCGGGGAGCTGTTTTTT. The chain uses TRBV15 and TRBJ2-2; 9 bases agree with TRBD2. CDR3 length equals 16 residues. Germline trimming cut 5 bases from V and 6 bases from J; bases unmatched to any gene: 10. Germline lookup yields CDR1 LNHNV and CDR2 YYDKDF (reference sequence).

The chain joins TRBV5-1 to TRBJ2-7; 11 nucleotides match TRBD1. The germline V gene has CDR1 SGHRS and CDR2 YFSETQ. The CDR3 has 15 amino acids. V lost 8 bases to trimming and J lost 0 bases; unmatched junction nucleotides: 7. The CDR3 loop reads CASKTGTGGSYEQYF. The CDR3 coding sequence is TGCGCCAGTAAAACCGGGACAGGGGGCTCCTACGAGCAGTACTTC.

The V gene is TRBV4-1, the J gene TRBJ2-5; 7 nucleotides agree with TRBD1. There are 16 residues in the CDR3. In germline, CDR1 is MGHRA, CDR2 YSYEKL. V gave up 0 bases and J gave up 1 base; unmatched junction bases: 5. CDR3 bases: TGCGCCAGCAGCCAAGAACAGGGGAGCGGCCAAGAGACCCAGTACTTC. This sequence encodes CASSQEQGSGQETQYF.

This clonotype was counted between two and nine times. The chain carries TRBV7-9 and TRBJ2-3; a possible D gene is TRBD2 (5 bases). Per the germline V gene, CDR1 is SEHNR and CDR2 is FQNEAQ (reference sequence). V lost 10 bases to trimming and J lost 0 bases, with 11 bases between them. The CDR3 sequence is 13 residues long. The CDR3 loop reads CAIKPGSTDTQYF. CDR3 in DNA: TGTGCCATCAAACCGGGGAGCACAGATACGCAGTATTTT.

The sample holds many counts of this clonotype. The rearrangement joins TRBV12-3 or TRBV12-4 to TRBJ2-1, with 12 bases fitting TRBD2. The CDR3 extends over 15 amino acids. J was trimmed by 6 bases and V by 4 bases; bases with no gene match: 4. The CDR3 region is CASSSTSGGRNEQFF. CDR3 in DNA: TGTGCCAGCAGTTCGACTAGCGGGGGTCGCAATGAGCAGTTCTTC.

There are a few counts of this clonotype. This rearrangement joins TRBV20-1 to TRBJ2-1; the D is unclear. V lost 1 base to trimming and J lost 0 bases, with 16 bases between them. The CDR3 totals 17 residues. Germline-derived CDR1 and CDR2 are DFQATT and SNEGSKA (reference sequence). The CDR3 reads CSARGYSRISSYNEQFF. The CDR3 bases are TGCAGTGCTAGAGGATACTCGCGGATTAGCTCCTACAATGAGCAGTTCTTC.

In DNA form, the CDR3 reads TGCGCCAGCAGTCCTTTCAGCGGGACTCCTCAAGATACGCAGTATTTT. It translates to CASSPFSGTPQDTQYF. The J gene is TRBJ2-3, the V gene TRBV4-3, with 7 bases fitting TRBD2. The germline V gene has CDR1 LGHNA and CDR2 YSLEER. V trimming: 6 bases; J trimming: 5 bases; junction bases outside the gene matches: 14. The CDR3 is made up of 16 amino acids.

The chain is built from TRBV20-1 and TRBJ1-1, with 8 bases identical to TRBD1. V lost 4 bases to trimming and J lost 6 bases; unmatched junction nucleotides: 1. Germline CDR1 reads DFQATT; CDR2 reads SNEGSKA (reference sequence). The length of the CDR3 is 11 residues. The CDR3 spells CSAKGQAEAFF. The DNA of the CDR3 is TGCAGTGCTAAGGGACAGGCTGAAGCTTTCTTT.

The chain joins TRBV5-1 to TRBJ1-3; D is unresolved. V lost 4 bases, J lost 0 bases, and 11 bases lay in between. Germline V gene lookup returns CDR1 SGHRS and CDR2 YFSETQ. The CDR3 sequence is 15 residues long. CDR3 protein: CASSPAGDSGNTIYF. CDR3 sequence (DNA): TGCGCCAGCAGCCCAGCGGGTGACTCTGGAAACACCATATATTTT. The full variable domain, with the rest looked up from reference TRBV5-1 and TRBJ1-3, is KAGVTQTPRYLIKTRGQQVTLSCSPISGHRSVSWYQQTPGQGLQFLFEYFSETQRNKGNFPGRFSGRQFSNSRSEMNVSTLELGDSALYLCASSPAGDSGNTIYFGEGSWLTVV.

The chain is built from TRBV7-9 and TRBJ2-7; 9 nucleotides line up with TRBD1. J gave up 1 base and V 5 bases, and 12 bases lay outside the gene matches. Germline values: CDR1 SEHNR, CDR2 FQNEAQ (reference sequence). This CDR3 comprises 17 residues. The CDR3 nucleotides read TGTGCCAGCAGCCAAAAGACCCCGGGACAGGGTTCCTACGAGCAGTACTTC. Amino acid sequence: CASSQKTPGQGSYEQYF.

The chain employs TRBV18 and TRBJ2-7; 9 nucleotides align to TRBD1. The CDR3 spans 14 residues. Germline assignment: CDR1 KGHSH and CDR2 LQKENI. V was pared by 2 bases and J by 6 bases, with 5 bases of the junction left unmatched. The CDR3 DNA reads as TGTGCCAGCTCACCAGGGACAGGGACCTCCGAGCAGTACTTC. Translated, it gives CASSPGTGTSEQYF.

The chain combines TRBV7-2 with TRBJ1-4, with 8 bases identical to TRBD1. V dropped 5 bases and J dropped 6; count of bases not matched to a gene: 11. This CDR3 is 16 amino acids long. Germline V gene sequence: CDR1 SGHTA, CDR2 FQGNSA. In DNA form, the CDR3 reads TGTGCCAGCAGCCCACAACATACAGGGGGGTATGAAAAACTGTTTTTT. It codes for CASSPQHTGGYEKLFF.

J is TRBJ2-1 and V is TRBV29-1, with 9 bases identical to TRBD1. This CDR3 is 13 amino acids long. Germline V gene data show CDR1 as SQVTM and CDR2 as ANQGSEA. J gave up 4 bases and V 7 bases, and 5 bases lay outside the gene matches. The CDR3 protein is CSARQGGYNEQFF. CDR3 DNA sequence: TGCAGCGCTAGACAGGGGGGATACAATGAGCAGTTCTTC.

The genes are TRBV11-3 and TRBJ2-1; 8 positions match TRBD1. Germline values: CDR1 SGHNT, CDR2 YENEEA. The CDR3 is 14 residues long. V shed 8 bases and J 5 bases; nucleotides not matched to a gene: 8. This chain's CDR3 is CASGSRTGNNEQFF. The DNA for the CDR3 is TGTGCCAGCGGGTCCCGGACAGGGAACAATGAGCAGTTCTTC.

CDR3 amino acids: CSADRIGRVDEKLFF. The CDR3 DNA reads TGCAGTGCCGATCGAATAGGGAGAGTTGATGAAAAACTGTTTTTT. This sequence joins TRBV20-1 and TRBJ1-4; D not certain. The CDR3 has 15 residues. V was trimmed by 6 bases and J by 6 bases, leaving 20 bases between them. Germline V lookup: CDR1 DFQATT, CDR2 SNEGSKA (reference sequence).

The chain links TRBV2 to TRBJ2-7, with D maybe TRBD2 (5 bases). The CDR3 extends over 16 amino acids. Germline values: CDR1 SNHLY, CDR2 FYNNEI. With 0 bases removed from V and 0 bases from J, the gap between germline ends came to 12 bases. CDR3 sequence reads: CASSEASRVLSYEQYF. The CDR3 nucleotides read TGTGCCAGCAGTGAAGCGTCGCGGGTCCTCTCCTACGAGCAGTACTTC.

V and J are TRBV3-1 and TRBJ1-1, with D possibly TRBD1 on 6 matching bases. V lost 1 base, J lost 5 bases, and 14 bases lay in between. Germline values: CDR1 LGHDT, CDR2 YNNKEL (reference sequence). The CDR3 consists of 15 residues. CDR3 nucleotide sequence: TGTGCCAGCAGCCAAGGGGGTAGGGGACAAACTGAAGCTTTCTTT. Its protein product is CASSQGGRGQTEAFF.

V gene TRBV7-8 combines with J gene TRBJ1-5; the match to TRBD1 covers 9 bases. With V trimmed by 0 bases and J by 6 bases, 12 bases remained unmatched. Per the germline V gene, CDR1 is SGHVS and CDR2 is FQNEAQ. The CDR3 has 18 residues. The CDR3 nucleotides read TGTGCCAGCAGCTTAGCCAGGTTCGAGGACAGGGGACGTCAGCCCCAGCATTTT. Amino acid sequence: CASSLARFEDRGRQPQHF.

This chain joins TRBV7-9 and TRBJ2-5, with TRBD2 identical over 13 bases. Per germline, CDR1 SEHNR and CDR2 FQNEAQ (reference sequence). The CDR3 totals 16 residues. V lost 4 bases to trimming and J lost 0 bases; unmatched junction nucleotides: 2. The CDR3 loop is CASSSGTSGNQETQYF. CDR3 nucleotide sequence: TGTGCCAGCAGCTCGGGGACTAGCGGGAACCAAGAGACCCAGTACTTC.

The chain links TRBV7-9 to TRBJ2-1; 7 bases are shared with TRBD1. V was pared by 3 bases and J by 9 bases, with 5 bases of the junction left unmatched. In germline, CDR1 is SEHNR, CDR2 FQNEAQ (reference sequence). This CDR3 has 13 residues. The DNA for the CDR3 is TGTGCCAGCAGCTTGACAGGGAACTCTGAGCAGTTCTTC. Translated: CASSLTGNSEQFF.